The clone carrying this TCR beta chain was seen many times. Its cognate antigen is unknown. Not a single patient had been given any form of treatment at any point before undergoing thyroid surgery. The data stem from a study of metastatic and nonmetastatic thyroid tumors. Germline values: CDR1 SGHDT, CDR2 YYEEEE. The CDR3 runs 16 residues. After removal of 5 bases from V and 2 bases from J, the junction contained 8 bases not matched to a gene. Findings and caveats of the study: It was reportedly found that TCR beta diversity was significantly higher in malignant thyroid tumors than in benign nodules, a difference seen in both blood and tumor samples.

In the authors' methods: Variation in CDR3 across clinicopathological groups served as the basis for constructing a distant-metastasis classifier in papillary thyroid cancer. MiXCR re-clonotyped the PCR reads for TCRdb. The V and J calls were not made by the authors but by TCRdb's processing. The profile covers about 14,000 clones, with roughly 29% appearing a single time and roughly 18% taken by the ten largest. This sequence joins TRBV5-6 and TRBJ2-5; 11 nucleotides match TRBD2. The origin of this receptor is a female donor with papillary thyroid cancer or a benign thyroid nodule (not recorded which). Some clones in this sample may be carry-over from other donors' samples. Sequencing used tumor tissue. DNA for the CDR3: TGTGCCAGCAGTTTAAGAATAGCGGGAGGGCAAGAGACCCAGTACTTC. Residues: CASSLRIAGGQETQYF.